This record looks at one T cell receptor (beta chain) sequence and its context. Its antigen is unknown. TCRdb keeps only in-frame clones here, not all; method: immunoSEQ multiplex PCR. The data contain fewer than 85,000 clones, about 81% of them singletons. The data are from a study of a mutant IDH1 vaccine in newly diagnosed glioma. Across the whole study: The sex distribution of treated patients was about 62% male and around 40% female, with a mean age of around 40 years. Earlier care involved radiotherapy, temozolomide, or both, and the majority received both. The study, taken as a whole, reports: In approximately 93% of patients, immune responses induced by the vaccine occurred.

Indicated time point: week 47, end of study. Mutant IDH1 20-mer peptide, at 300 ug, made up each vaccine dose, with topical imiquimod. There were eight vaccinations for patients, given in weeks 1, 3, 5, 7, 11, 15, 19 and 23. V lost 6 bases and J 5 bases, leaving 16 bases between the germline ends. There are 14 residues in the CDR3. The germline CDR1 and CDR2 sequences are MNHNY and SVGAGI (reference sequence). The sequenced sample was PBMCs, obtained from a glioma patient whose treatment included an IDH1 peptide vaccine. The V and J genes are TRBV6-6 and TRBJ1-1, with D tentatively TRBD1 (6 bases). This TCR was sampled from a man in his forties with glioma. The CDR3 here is CASSARTVVTEAFF. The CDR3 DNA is TGTGCCAGCAGCGCTCGGACAGTAGTTACTGAAGCTTTCTTT.